This TCR beta chain was identified in a study of blood T cell repertoires in COVID-19. Germline values: CDR1 SNHLY, CDR2 FYNNEI. The germline V and J ends were trimmed by 6 bases and 6 bases, with 11 bases remaining between them. This CDR3 is built from 13 residues. Produced via immunoSEQ multiplex PCR; TCRdb's table is partial and in-frame only. The sample records about 250,000 clones, roughly four fifths being singletons. The chain recombines TRBV2 with TRBJ2-2, with D uncertain. The sample taken for sequencing was peripheral blood. The receptor comes from a woman in her seventies with acute or convalescent COVID-19. Here the CDR3 reads CASRPTAAGELFF. For the CDR3, the DNA is TGTGCCAGCAGACCGACCGCGGCCGGGGAGCTGTTTTTT.